Here is one T cell receptor beta chain with its context. The CDR3 extends over 15 amino acids. The V gene end was trimmed by 7 bases and the J gene end by 1 base; junction bases not matched to a gene: 9. 5'RACE primed from the constant segment yielded TCR alpha and TCR beta cDNA libraries bearing sample barcodes and UMIs. TCRdb re-called the 5' RACE reads through MiXCR, storing one row per CDR3 protein. The sample includes roughly 560,000 distinct CDR3 sequences, around 21% of them seen just once. This record comes from a study of T-cell memory formation after mild COVID-19. The rearrangement uses TRBV12-3 or TRBV12-4 and TRBJ2-5; 7 bases fit TRBD2. Source material: PBMCs or a T cell subset sorted from them (not recorded which). The sequence derives from an adult woman who had mild COVID-19 (a few samples of this study predate the infection). Cell type and time point are not known. CDR3 region: CASKIAGQTQETQYF. The CDR3, as DNA: TGTGCCAGCAAAATAGCGGGCCAGACCCAAGAGACCCAGTACTTC.